This paragraph covers one T cell receptor beta chain sequence. Some clones are missing from TCRdb's copy, which holds only in-frame ones; the method was immunoSEQ multiplex PCR. The table records tens of thousands of clones, roughly 82% of them present only once. The data are from a study of blood T cell repertoires in COVID-19. Germline CDR1 reads SEHNR; CDR2 reads FQNEAQ (reference sequence). The CDR3 has 12 amino acids. V lost 5 bases, J lost 12 bases, and 6 bases stayed unmatched. The chain links TRBV7-9 to TRBJ1-5; 8 bases are shared with TRBD1. Input material: peripheral blood. This clonotype originated in a woman in her sixties or seventies with acute or convalescent COVID-19. The CDR3 spells CASSRGQARQHF. DNA of the CDR3: TGTGCCAGCAGCCGGGGACAGGCCCGCCAGCATTTT.